This record covers a single T cell receptor beta chain. The record originates from a study of blood T cell repertoires in COVID-19. The wider study: The analysed material was cDNA or gDNA that came from T cells, B-cell-depleted T cells, or PBMCs.

Sequencing used immunoSEQ multiplex PCR; TCRdb keeps in-frame clones, though not all of them. Of about 220,000 clones in the sample, about 82% were seen once. The sequenced material came from peripheral blood. The TCR sequence derives from a woman between 65 and 79 years old with COVID-19, enrolled during active disease.

DNA for the CDR3: TGTGCCAGCAGCGTAGGCGAGAGGTCCTCCTACGAGCAGTACTTC. Encoded protein: CASSVGERSSYEQYF. The genes are TRBV9 and TRBJ2-7; D call uncertain. The ends were cut back, 0 bases at V and 0 bases at J, with 10 bases in the middle. In germline, CDR1 is SGDLS, CDR2 YYNGEE. The CDR3 covers 15 residues.